This is a list of T cell receptor beta chains from one sample in a study of cytomegalovirus exposure and HLA in healthy donors. This table comes from immunoSEQ multiplex PCR, and its TCRdb copy is limited to in-frame clones, with some not included. Of 110,000 or so clones listed, 74% are singletons. Sample: PBMCs. The receptors were sampled from a woman aged 40 to 55 in good health and CMV-seropositive. The CDR3 runs from the conserved cysteine through the conserved F or W. The size of a clone is reported for some rows only, either as once, few or many, or as a class for expanded clones.

V: TRBV27
size: few
J: TRBJ2-5
CDR3: CASSLGTGGIVEQYF

V: TRBV6-6
size: -
J: TRBJ2-1
CDR3: CASTSGLAYEQFF

V: TRBV28
size: few
J: TRBJ1-5
CDR3: CASSLTGPSNQPQHF

V: TRBV5-1
size: few
J: TRBJ2-7
CDR3: CASSSGTGEDYEQYF

V: TRBV15
size: -
J: TRBJ2-7
CDR3: CATSKRTVPPTNEQYF

V: TRBV6-5
size: -
J: TRBJ1-2
CDR3: CASSRQGHGYTF

V: TRBV23-1
size: -
J: TRBJ2-4
CDR3: CASSQSGQLSSNIQYF

V: TRBV2
size: -
J: TRBJ2-7
CDR3: CASSADITYEQYF

V: TRBV18
size: few
J: TRBJ2-7
CDR3: CASSPPSGLGEQYF

V: TRBV13
size: -
J: TRBJ1-4
CDR3: CASSSDRTNEKLFF

V: TRBV19
size: once
J: TRBJ2-7
CDR3: CASSIDRTGGEQYF

V: TRBV5-1
size: once
J: TRBJ1-1
CDR3: CATGEAFF

V: TRBV11-3
size: once
J: TRBJ2-7
CDR3: CASSFAGTISSYEQYF

V: TRBV9
size: -
J: TRBJ2-1
CDR3: CASTQGGRGGYNEQFF

V: TRBV4-1
size: -
J: TRBJ2-2
CDR3: CASSSPGTVSTGELFF

V: TRBV28
size: -
J: TRBJ1-6
CDR3: CASRPSFTAYNSPLHF

V: TRBV2
size: -
J: TRBJ2-7
CDR3: CASEGVSGSASEQYF

V: TRBV5-1
size: -
J: TRBJ1-1
CDR3: CASSLDPPGRRRPNTEAFF

V: TRBV4-3
size: -
J: TRBJ2-3
CDR3: CASSQDWAGSTDTQYF

V: TRBV18
size: -
J: TRBJ1-2
CDR3: CASKPPFGQNYGYTF

V: TRBV19
size: -
J: TRBJ2-7
CDR3: CASSRAGKPYEQYF

V: TRBV7-3
size: -
J: TRBJ2-2
CDR3: CASSLGPGTGTGELFF

V: TRBV7-2
size: -
J: TRBJ1-1
CDR3: CASSRGSDRAGTEAFF

V: TRBV5-5
size: -
J: TRBJ2-7
CDR3: CASSLRDRGYEQYF

V: TRBV6-1
size: -
J: TRBJ2-7
CDR3: CASSLQFSYEQYF

V: TRBV11-3
size: -
J: TRBJ1-2
CDR3: CASSLELGQVTSGYTF

V: TRBV6-6
size: -
J: TRBJ2-2
CDR3: CASTLRHNTGELFF

V: TRBV11-1
size: -
J: TRBJ1-6
CDR3: CASSHRNPQGGSPLHF

V: TRBV7-2
size: -
J: TRBJ1-4
CDR3: CASSGGNRNEKLFF

V: TRBV7-9
size: -
J: TRBJ2-7
CDR3: CASSPRGGQSYEQYF

V: TRBV7-6
size: -
J: TRBJ2-1
CDR3: CASSPGTSGEGQFF

V: TRBV5-1
size: once
J: TRBJ2-7
CDR3: CASSLAGVYEQYF

V: TRBV2
size: -
J: TRBJ2-1
CDR3: CASDRSENNYNEQFF

V: TRBV30
size: -
J: TRBJ1-4
CDR3: CAWSVPGTGEKLFF

V: TRBV13
size: -
J: TRBJ1-2
CDR3: CASSLSEGGRGYGYTF

V: TRBV5-6
size: -
J: TRBJ2-5
CDR3: CASSTGGLGLAEETQYF

V: TRBV6-1
size: -
J: TRBJ2-7
CDR3: CAITTGLASTYEQYF

V: TRBV27
size: few
J: TRBJ1-5
CDR3: CASSWDSQGDQPQHF

V: TRBV5-8
size: -
J: TRBJ2-5
CDR3: CASSLGLAGGYQETQYF

V: TRBV11-1
size: -
J: TRBJ2-7
CDR3: CASSKTFRDRGTYEQYF

V: TRBV7-3
size: -
J: TRBJ1-3
CDR3: CASSLTTGNTIYF